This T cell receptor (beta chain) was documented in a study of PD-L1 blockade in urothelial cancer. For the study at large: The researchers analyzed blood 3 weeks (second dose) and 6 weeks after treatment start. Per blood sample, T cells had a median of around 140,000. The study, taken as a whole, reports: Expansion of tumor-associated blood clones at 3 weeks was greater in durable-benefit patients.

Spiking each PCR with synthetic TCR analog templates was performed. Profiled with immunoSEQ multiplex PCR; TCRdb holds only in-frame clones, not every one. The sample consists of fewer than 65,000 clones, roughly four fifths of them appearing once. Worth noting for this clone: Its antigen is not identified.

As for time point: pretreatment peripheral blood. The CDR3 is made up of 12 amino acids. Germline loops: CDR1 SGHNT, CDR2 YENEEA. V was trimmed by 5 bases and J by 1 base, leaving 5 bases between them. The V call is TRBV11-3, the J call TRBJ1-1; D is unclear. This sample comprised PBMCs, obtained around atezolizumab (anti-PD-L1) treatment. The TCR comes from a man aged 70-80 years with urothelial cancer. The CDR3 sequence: CASSATNTEAFF. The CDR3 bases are TGTGCCAGCAGCGCTACGAACACTGAAGCTTTCTTT.